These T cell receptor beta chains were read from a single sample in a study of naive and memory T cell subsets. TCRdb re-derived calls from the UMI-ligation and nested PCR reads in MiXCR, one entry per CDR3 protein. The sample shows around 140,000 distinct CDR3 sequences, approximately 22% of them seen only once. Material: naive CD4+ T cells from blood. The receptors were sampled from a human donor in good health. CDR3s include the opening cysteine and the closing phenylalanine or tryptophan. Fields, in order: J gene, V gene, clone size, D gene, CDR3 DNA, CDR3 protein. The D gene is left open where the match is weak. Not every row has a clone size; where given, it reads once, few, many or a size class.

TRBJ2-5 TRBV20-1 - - TGCAGTGCTAGAGCCTCGACAGGAAAGTTCCAAGAGACCCAGTACTTC CSARASTGKFQETQYF
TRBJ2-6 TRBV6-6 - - TGTGCCAGCAGTCCTCCGGCAGGGTTAGGGGCCAACGTCCTGACTTTC CASSPPAGLGANVLTF
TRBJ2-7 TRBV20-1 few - TGCAGTGCTAGACCCGCTGTGGACGAGCAGTACTTC CSARPAVDEQYF
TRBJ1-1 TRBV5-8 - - TGTGCCAGCAACCCAGACAGAAACACTGAAGCTTTCTTT CASNPDRNTEAFF
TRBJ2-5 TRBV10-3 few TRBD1 TGTGCCATCAGCGGGACCTCGGGACAGGCCCAAGAGACCCAGTACTTC CAISGTSGQAQETQYF
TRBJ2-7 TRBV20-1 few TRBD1 TGCAGTGCGACCACGGGACAGGGGATTTCCTACGAGCAGTACTTC CSATTGQGISYEQYF
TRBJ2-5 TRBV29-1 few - TGCAGCGTTAACCGGGACACCCAAGAGACCCAGTACTTC CSVNRDTQETQYF
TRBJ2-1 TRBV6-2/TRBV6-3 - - TGTGCCAGCAGTCCTTCTTTCAATGAGCAGTTCTTC CASSPSFNEQFF
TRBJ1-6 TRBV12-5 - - TGTGCTAGTGCCACGACGGGGGCTCGGTCGGATTCACCCCTCCACTTT CASATTGARSDSPLHF
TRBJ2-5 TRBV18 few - TGTGCCAGCTCACCATCGATACTTGCACAAGAGACCCAGTACTTC CASSPSILAQETQYF
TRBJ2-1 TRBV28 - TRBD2 TGTGCCAGCAGTTCCATTTGGACTAGCGGGGACAATGAGCAGTTCTTC CASSSIWTSGDNEQFF
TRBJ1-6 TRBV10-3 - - TGTGCCATCAGTGATGTAGATTCACCCCTCCACTTT CAISDVDSPLHF
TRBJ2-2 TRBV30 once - TGTGCCTGGAGTCGGCCAAACAGAGGGACCGGGGAGCTGTTTTTT CAWSRPNRGTGELFF
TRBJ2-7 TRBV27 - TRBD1 TGTGCCAGCAGTCCAGGACAGGGACGGGTGCAGTACTTC CASSPGQGRVQYF
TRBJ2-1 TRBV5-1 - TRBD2 TGCGCCAGCAGCTTGGTGACTAGCGGGAGTAGTGAGCAGTTCTTC CASSLVTSGSSEQFF
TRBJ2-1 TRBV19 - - TGTGCCAGTAGTATTTTAGGGGGATACGGTGAGCAGTTCTTC CASSILGGYGEQFF
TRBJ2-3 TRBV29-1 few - TGCAGCGCTTCCGAAGGGGGGGGCACAGATACGCAGTATTTT CSASEGGGTDTQYF
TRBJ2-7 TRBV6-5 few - TGTGCCAGCAGCCCCGGAGCCGAGCAGTACTTC CASSPGAEQYF
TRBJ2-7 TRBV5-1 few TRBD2 TGCGCCAGCAGCTTGGTTACTAGCGGTCCCTACGAGCAGTACTTC CASSLVTSGPYEQYF
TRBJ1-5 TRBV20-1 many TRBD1 TGCAGTGCTAAACGAGGGACAGTTAGCAATCAGCCCCAGCATTTT CSAKRGTVSNQPQHF
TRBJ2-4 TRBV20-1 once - TGCAGTGCTAGAATCGACAGGGCCAAAAACATTCAGTACTTC CSARIDRAKNIQYF
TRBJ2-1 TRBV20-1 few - TGCAGTGCCCCTCGACCCAATGAGCAGTTCTTC CSAPRPNEQFF
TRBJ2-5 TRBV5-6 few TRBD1 TGTGCCAGCAGCAGACAGGGGGAGACCCAGTACTTC CASSRQGETQYF
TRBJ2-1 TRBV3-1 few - TGTGCCAGCAGCCTGGATGGTCCAAGGCCCAATGAGCAGTTCTTC CASSLDGPRPNEQFF
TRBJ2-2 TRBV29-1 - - TGCAGCGTTGAAGCGCCAGTGAACACCGGGGAGCTGTTTTTT CSVEAPVNTGELFF
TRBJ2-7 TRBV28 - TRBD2 TGTGCCAATCCAGCGGGAAGCTCCTACGAGCAGTACTTC CANPAGSSYEQYF
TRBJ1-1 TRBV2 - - TGTGCCACCCCGAGAAAGAGGTTGGGGTTGGGGACTGAAGCTTTCTTT CATPRKRLGLGTEAFF
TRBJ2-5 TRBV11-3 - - TGTGCCAGCAGCTTATTGCCAGGGGCGACCCAGTACTTC CASSLLPGATQYF
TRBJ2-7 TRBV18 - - TGTGCCAGCTCACCTATCTCCTACGAGCAGTACTTC CASSPISYEQYF
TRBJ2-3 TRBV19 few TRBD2 TGTGCCAGTAGTATGACTAGCGGGAGCACAGATACGCAGTATTTT CASSMTSGSTDTQYF
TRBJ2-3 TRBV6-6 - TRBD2 TGTGCCAGCTTGGGCCCCGCTAGCGGGGAAAGCACAGATACGCAGTATTTT CASLGPASGESTDTQYF
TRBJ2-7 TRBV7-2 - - TGTGCCTGCAGCTCGCTCCCAACCGGGACTTGGGGCTTGGAGCAGTACTTC CACSSLPTGTWGLEQYF
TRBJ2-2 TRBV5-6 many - TGTGCCAGCAGCTGGCCCGGGACCGCGAAAACCGGGGAGCTGTTTTTT CASSWPGTAKTGELFF
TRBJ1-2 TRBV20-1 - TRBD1 TGCAGTGCTAGAGGGAGACAGGGAACCTATGGCTACACCTTC CSARGRQGTYGYTF
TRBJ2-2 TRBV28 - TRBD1 TGTGCCAGCAAACCGACAGGGGTCGGGGAGCTGTTTTTT CASKPTGVGELFF
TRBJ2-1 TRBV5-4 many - TGTGCCAGCAGCTTGGGGCCAGGGGAGCAGTTCTTC CASSLGPGEQFF
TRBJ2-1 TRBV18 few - TGTGCCAGCTCACCACAACTAGCTCCGGACAATGAGCAGTTCTTC CASSPQLAPDNEQFF
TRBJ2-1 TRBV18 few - TGTGCCAGCTCACCACCCTTGGAAAGGGGGGGTGAGCAGTTCTTC CASSPPLERGGEQFF
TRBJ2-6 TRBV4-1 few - TGCGCCAGCAGCCAAGGTCCGGGGAACTCTGGGGCCAACGTCCTGACTTTC CASSQGPGNSGANVLTF
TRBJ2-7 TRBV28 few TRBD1 TGTGCCAGCAGCCCCGGGACAGGGGCGAACTACGAGCAGTACTTC CASSPGTGANYEQYF
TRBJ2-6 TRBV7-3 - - TGTGCCAGCAGCTTAAGGCAGGCGGGCTCTGGGGCCAACGTCCTGACTTTC CASSLRQAGSGANVLTF
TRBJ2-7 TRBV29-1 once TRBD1 TGCAGCGTGTATGGACAGGGGTACGAGCAGTACTTC CSVYGQGYEQYF
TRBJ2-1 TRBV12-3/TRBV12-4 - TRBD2 TGTGCCAGCAGAAAGGGACTAGCGGGAGTTCGATCGTTCAATGAGCAGTTCTTC CASRKGLAGVRSFNEQFF
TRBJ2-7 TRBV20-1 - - TGCAGTGCTAGAGATCAGTCCGACAGCCTCTTAGGCGAGCAGTACTTC CSARDQSDSLLGEQYF
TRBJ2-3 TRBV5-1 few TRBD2 TGCGCCAGCAGCTCCGGACTAGCGGGAGGCACCGGATCCACAGATACGCAGTATTTT CASSSGLAGGTGSTDTQYF
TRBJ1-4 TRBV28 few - TGTGCCAGCAGTTTAGCCACCATAGAAAAACTGTTTTTT CASSLATIEKLFF
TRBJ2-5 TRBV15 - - TGTGCCACCAGCAGACCCACTCAAGAGACCCAGTACTTC CATSRPTQETQYF
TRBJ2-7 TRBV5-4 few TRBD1 TGTGCCAGCGGGACAGGGGGGTACGTGCAGTACTTC CASGTGGYVQYF
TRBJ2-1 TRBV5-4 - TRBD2 TGTGCCAGCAGACTGACTAGCGGGAATGAGCAGTTCTTC CASRLTSGNEQFF
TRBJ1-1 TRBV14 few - TGTGCCAGCAGCTCAGGGCAATATAACACTGAAGCTTTCTTT CASSSGQYNTEAFF
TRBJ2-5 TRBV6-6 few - TGTGCCAGCAGCCCTACCGACACGGAGACCCAGTACTTC CASSPTDTETQYF
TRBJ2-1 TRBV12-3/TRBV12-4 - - TGTGCCAGCAGTTTGGGGTCCCGCTGGCACAATGAGCAGTTCTTC CASSLGSRWHNEQFF
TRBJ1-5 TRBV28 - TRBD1 TGTGCCAGCAGCGACAGGGCCAGTCAGCCCCAGCATTTT CASSDRASQPQHF
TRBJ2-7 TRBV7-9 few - TGTGCCAGCAGCCCTGGGTTAAGCTCCTACGAGCAGTACTTC CASSPGLSSYEQYF
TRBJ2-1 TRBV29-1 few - TGCAGCGTTGAAGACCCCAGCCTAGCGCCCGTGATATACAATGAGCAGTTCTTC CSVEDPSLAPVIYNEQFF
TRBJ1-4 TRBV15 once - TGTGCCACCAGCAGATATGGCGGAAAACTGTTTTTT CATSRYGGKLFF
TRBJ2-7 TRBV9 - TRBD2 TGTGCCAGCAGTATAGCGGGAGGGTTCTACGAGCAGTACTTC CASSIAGGFYEQYF
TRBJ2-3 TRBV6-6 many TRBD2 TGTGCCAGCAGAGACGCCGGGACTACGACCGGAGATACGCAGTATTTT CASRDAGTTTGDTQYF
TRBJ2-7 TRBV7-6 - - TGTGCCAGCAGCTCCGTGGTGGGGGGAACTAGGTCTGGGGAGCAGTACTTC CASSSVVGGTRSGEQYF